This is a list of T cell receptor beta chains from one sample in a study of T cells in Graves' hyperthyroidism and ophthalmopathy. Each CDR3 protein is one row after TCRdb ran MiXCR on the multiplex PCR reads. The sample contains roughly 500,000 distinct CDR3 sequences, about 45% of which appear only once. The sequencing sample was made of peripheral blood or thyroid tissue (not recorded which). These receptors were taken from an adult woman with Graves' disease, either hyperthyroidism or ophthalmopathy (not recorded which). CDR3s include the opening cysteine and the closing phenylalanine or tryptophan. The order of the fields is J gene, clone size, V gene, D gene, CDR3 DNA, CDR3 protein. A D gene is named only where the DNA matches it firmly. A row's size may be missing; if present it is once, few, many or a size class.

J: TRBJ1-2
size: NA
V: TRBV15
D: TRBD1
DNA: TGTGCCACTAGTACTCAACAGGGGTACACCTTC
CDR3: CATSTQQGYTF

J: TRBJ1-5
size: NA
V: TRBV20-1
D: NA
DNA: TGCAGTGCTAGAGGGGGGACCGGGGAGACCCAGCATTTT
CDR3: CSARGGTGETQHF

J: TRBJ2-2
size: many
V: TRBV2
D: TRBD2
DNA: TGTGCCAGCAGTCCCCTCGGACTAGCGGGCGGGGGGGAGCTGTTTTTT
CDR3: CASSPLGLAGGGELFF

J: TRBJ2-1
size: NA
V: TRBV10-2
D: TRBD2
DNA: TGCGCCAGCTCTAGCGGGAGAATGAATGAGCAGTTCTTC
CDR3: CASSSGRMNEQFF

J: TRBJ1-6
size: NA
V: TRBV9
D: TRBD1
DNA: TGTGCCAGCAGCATAGACAGGGCGGGGAATTCACCCCTCCACTTT
CDR3: CASSIDRAGNSPLHF

J: TRBJ1-3
size: once
V: TRBV9
D: NA
DNA: TGTGCCAGCAGCGGATCCCGGGACGGGTCCTACGAGCCCGGGAACACCATATATTTT
CDR3: CASSGSRDGSYEPGNTIYF

J: TRBJ2-7
size: many
V: TRBV7-8
D: NA
DNA: TGTGCCAGCAGCTTAGAGATCGTCGGGGGAGCATCCTACGAGCAGTACTTC
CDR3: CASSLEIVGGASYEQYF

J: TRBJ1-5
size: NA
V: TRBV10-3
D: NA
DNA: TGTGCCATCAGGGACAGCAGCCAATCGAATCAGCCCCAGCATTTT
CDR3: CAIRDSSQSNQPQHF

J: TRBJ1-5
size: many
V: TRBV20-1
D: NA
DNA: TGCAGTGCCCAGATAGGCAATCAGCCCCAGCATTTT
CDR3: CSAQIGNQPQHF

J: TRBJ2-7
size: NA
V: TRBV28
D: TRBD1
DNA: TGTGCCAGCCGACCCGGGACAGGGGAGTACGAGCAGTACTTC
CDR3: CASRPGTGEYEQYF

J: TRBJ2-5
size: few
V: TRBV28
D: TRBD2
DNA: TGTGCCAGCTCGAGTTTATCCGGGGGGTTAGAGACCCAGTACTTC
CDR3: CASSSLSGGLETQYF

J: TRBJ2-5
size: NA
V: TRBV5-5
D: TRBD1
DNA: TGTGCCAGCAGCTTGATGCCGGGACAGCCCCAGTACTTC
CDR3: CASSLMPGQPQYF

J: TRBJ2-6
size: many
V: TRBV15
D: NA
DNA: TGTGCCACCAGCAGAGAGAAGACGGGCTCTGGGGCCAACGTCCTGACTTTC
CDR3: CATSREKTGSGANVLTF

J: TRBJ1-2
size: NA
V: TRBV4-1
D: TRBD1
DNA: TGCGCCAGCAGCCAAGGCCCCTACAGGGGGCGCAACTATGGCTACACCTTC
CDR3: CASSQGPYRGRNYGYTF

J: TRBJ2-2
size: NA
V: TRBV7-9
D: NA
DNA: TGTGCCAGCAGCCCCCGTCGGGGGCGGGACACCGGGGAGCTGTTTTTT
CDR3: CASSPRRGRDTGELFF

J: TRBJ1-1
size: NA
V: TRBV19
D: NA
DNA: TGTGCTAGTAGTATCGGGGGAGAGAACACTGAAGCTTTCTTT
CDR3: CASSIGGENTEAFF

J: TRBJ1-5
size: few
V: TRBV4-2
D: NA
DNA: TGTGCCAGCAGCCAAGTACAAAGGGGAGGGAGCAATCAGCCCCAGCATTTT
CDR3: CASSQVQRGGSNQPQHF

J: TRBJ2-7
size: many
V: TRBV14
D: NA
DNA: TGTGCCAGCAGCCAAGATGTGGGCAGGAAACCCTACGAGCAGTACTTC
CDR3: CASSQDVGRKPYEQYF

J: TRBJ1-1
size: many
V: TRBV7-2
D: NA
DNA: TGTGCCAGCAGCTTAGTCAAGGACAGTGAAGCTTTCTTT
CDR3: CASSLVKDSEAFF

J: TRBJ1-5
size: many
V: TRBV20-1
D: TRBD1
DNA: TGCAGTGCTAGAGGAGTAGGGGGCAGGGGTCAGCCCCAGCATTTT
CDR3: CSARGVGGRGQPQHF

J: TRBJ2-5
size: many
V: TRBV4-1
D: NA
DNA: TGCGCCAGCAGCCAAGAGGGCATTCAAGAGACCCAGTACTTC
CDR3: CASSQEGIQETQYF

J: TRBJ1-2
size: once
V: TRBV6-6
D: NA
DNA: TGTGCCAGCAGCGTGTTCCGGGAAGGGGATGGCTACACCTTC
CDR3: CASSVFREGDGYTF

J: TRBJ2-2
size: many
V: TRBV5-6
D: NA
DNA: TGTGCCAGCAGCCCCCCTCTGGACTCCGGGGAGCTGTTTTTT
CDR3: CASSPPLDSGELFF

J: TRBJ1-2
size: many
V: TRBV14
D: TRBD1
DNA: TGTGCCAGCAGCTTTTCGGGACAGGGGGCGTCCCTCTATGGCTACACCTTC
CDR3: CASSFSGQGASLYGYTF

J: TRBJ1-5
size: many
V: TRBV5-6
D: NA
DNA: TGTGCCAGCAGCTCCTCCGGGGCCGGCTATAGCAATCAGCCCCAGCATTTT
CDR3: CASSSSGAGYSNQPQHF

J: TRBJ1-6
size: NA
V: TRBV6-1
D: TRBD1
DNA: TGTGCCAGCAGAAACAGGGGAATCACCCTCCACTTT
CDR3: CASRNRGITLHF

J: TRBJ1-1
size: few
V: TRBV29-1
D: NA
DNA: TGCAGCGTTGAACTCCGGCAAGGCACTGAAGCTTTCTTT
CDR3: CSVELRQGTEAFF

J: TRBJ2-7
size: once
V: TRBV29-1
D: NA
DNA: TGCAGCGTTGGGCTGACAGGTTACTCCTACGAGCAGTACTTC
CDR3: CSVGLTGYSYEQYF